This T cell receptor (beta chain) was captured by sequencing in a study of shared clonotypes between healthy human individuals. Regarding the study as a whole: The generation probabilities recorded for non-shared clonotypes fell below those of clonotypes shared by all four donors. As a rule, naive subsets had a larger estimated richness than memory subsets.

A deep-level run was used for the assay. The method was immunoSEQ multiplex PCR; TCRdb's version includes in-frame clones alone and lacks a portion of them. The table shows over a million clones, with about 80% occurring only once. V was cut by 1 base and J by 8 bases, with 12 bases left in between. In germline, CDR1 is SEHNR, CDR2 FQNEAQ (reference sequence). CDR3 length equals 14 residues. Naive CD45RA+ and memory CD45RA-negative subsets were split from CD4+ cells. Remarks on this clone: Its specificity is unknown.

This chain joins TRBV7-9 and TRBJ2-1; D unresolved. The TCR was taken from a man aged 18 to 29 in good health. Some clones in this sample may be carry-over from other donors' samples. Material for sequencing was memory CD4+ T cells from PBMCs. Subset described: CD45RA-negative fraction. CDR3 in amino acids: CASSLEGSTDEQFF. The CDR3 DNA follows: TGTGCCAGCAGCTTAGAAGGGTCAACCGATGAGCAGTTCTTC.